This T cell receptor (beta chain) was sequenced for a study of chemoradiotherapy in HPV16-positive cancers. On the study more broadly: A couple of HPV16-positive patients' cells yielded candidate HPV-specific clones and common motifs.

A remark on this clone: Its specificity is unknown.

Data came from immunoSEQ multiplex PCR; TCRdb stores just in-frame clones and leaves some out. The data show about 5,100 clones, around 78% seen once. Points from the study as a whole: Functional assays defining HPV-specific T cells used only a couple of HPV16-positive patients. During treatment, candidate HPV-specific clones and E7-related motifs expanded in tumor.

Repertoires were sampled repeatedly during chemoradiotherapy. The sequencing used tumor tissue, collected from a patient who underwent chemoradiotherapy. The TCR originated in a human donor with HPV-associated anogenital cancer.

The CDR3 sequence is CASSLVGTSGGSWSDTQYF. The CDR3 DNA is TGTGCCAGCAGCTTAGTAGGGACTAGCGGGGGCTCGTGGTCGGATACGCAGTATTTT. The chain combines TRBV11-1 with TRBJ2-3, with 14 bases identical to TRBD2. Germline CDR1 and CDR2: SGHAT and FQDESV (reference sequence). J was trimmed by 6 bases and V by 1 base; bases with no gene match: 12. This CDR3 has 19 amino acids.